The 9 T cell receptor beta chains below all came from one sample that was sequenced in a study of T cell changes during pregnancy in multiple sclerosis. Sequencing used immunoSEQ multiplex PCR; TCRdb keeps in-frame clones, though not all of them. Of about 45,000 clones in the sample, approximately 90% were seen once. The source material was CD8+ T cells from peripheral blood mononuclear cells, sampled in the second trimester of pregnancy. The receptor source for this set is a female donor with multiple sclerosis, enrolled in a pregnancy study.

The gene calls are TRBV10-3 and TRBJ1-2; D is possibly TRBD1 (5 bases). The CDR3 is 12 amino acids. CDR1 and CDR2 (germline): ENHRY, SYGVKD. Trimming took off 9 bases at V and 4 bases at J, with 12 bases between the two ends. The CDR3 loop is CAIQTVRYGYTF. DNA for the CDR3: TGTGCCATTCAGACAGTTCGCTATGGCTACACCTTC.

This chain joins TRBV7-9 and TRBJ1-1; D may be TRBD1 (6 bases). CDR3 length: 12 residues. Trimming removed 6 bases from V and 9 bases from J, with 14 bases in between. Germline V CDR1 and CDR2: SEHNR, FQNEAQ (reference sequence). This CDR3 reads CASRPGGQKAFF. The CDR3 bases are TGTGCCAGCAGACCGGGAGGACAGAAAGCTTTCTTT.

The chain carries TRBV2 and TRBJ1-1, with TRBD1 as a possible D gene (6 bases). The CDR3 runs to 14 residues. V lost 8 bases to trimming and J lost 5 bases, with 18 bases between them. The V gene's germline CDR1 is SNHLY and CDR2 FYNNEI. The CDR3 is CASDVGAGRTEAFF. In nucleotides, the CDR3 is TGTGCCAGCGACGTGGGGGCAGGGAGAACTGAAGCTTTCTTT.

In its sample, this clone was seen once. The chain recombines TRBV6-5 with TRBJ2-7; 7 nucleotides align to TRBD2. The germline CDR1 and CDR2 sequences are MNHEY and SVGAGI. The CDR3 runs to 13 residues. J was trimmed by 4 bases and V by 4 bases; bases with no gene match: 4. The CDR3 protein is CASSLGEGYEQYF. The CDR3 bases are TGTGCCAGCAGTTTGGGGGAGGGTTACGAGCAGTACTTC.

The chain uses TRBV4-1 and TRBJ1-6, with TRBD1 matching 7 bases. Germline trimming cut 1 base from V and 6 bases from J; bases unmatched to any gene: 12. Per the germline V gene, CDR1 is MGHRA and CDR2 is YSYEKL. The CDR3 totals 18 residues. The CDR3 coding sequence is TGCGCCAGCAGCCAAGTTACTTCGGGACAGCTCCCTAATTCACCCCTCCACTTT. Translating gives CASSQVTSGQLPNSPLHF.

The chain carries TRBV7-8 and TRBJ1-3, with 7 bases fitting TRBD1. Germline-derived CDR1 and CDR2 are SGHVS and FQNEAQ. This CDR3 is built from 15 residues. V lost 5 bases to trimming and J lost 0 bases; unmatched junction nucleotides: 4. The CDR3 nucleotides read TGTGCCAGCAGCGTTGACAGGGCCTCTGGAAACACCATATATTTT. This encodes CASSVDRASGNTIYF.

CDR3 DNA sequence: TGTGCCAGCAGTTACAGGGGTATCGAGACCCAGTACTTC. Its protein is CASSYRGIETQYF. The chain links TRBV6-5 to TRBJ2-5; a possible D gene is TRBD1 (5 bases). The length of the CDR3 is 13 residues. In germline, CDR1 is MNHEY, CDR2 SVGAGI. Trimming cost V 2 bases and J 5 bases, with 9 bases left between them.

The V gene is TRBV4-3, the J gene TRBJ1-2; a possible D gene is TRBD1 (5 bases). Per germline, CDR1 LGHNA and CDR2 YSLEER. Trimming removed 4 bases from V and 6 bases from J, with 18 bases in between. CDR3 length: 15 residues. CDR3 nucleotide sequence: TGCGCCAGCAGCCGGGAGGGGCCGACTAAGGATGGCTACACCTTC. As protein: CASSREGPTKDGYTF.

The chain couples TRBV11-1 to TRBJ1-1; D remains ambiguous. The ends were cut back, 5 bases at V and 1 base at J, with 11 bases in the middle. This CDR3 region has 14 residues. Germline CDR1 is SGHAT and CDR2 is FQDESV (reference sequence). The CDR3 protein is CASSPGFRNTEAFF. CDR3 bases: TGTGCCAGCAGCCCGGGGTTCCGGAACACTGAAGCTTTCTTT.